This T cell receptor (beta chain) was documented in a study of blood T cell repertoires in COVID-19. Study as a whole: Samples came from the United States, Italy and Spain, spanning acute and convalescent COVID-19.

Living in roughly 23 US areas, the participants were between 18 and 89 years of age. Clinical history as reported by participants underpinned cohort assignment. V dropped 7 bases and J dropped 4 bases, with 20 bases sitting between them. Germline V gene sequence: CDR1 KGHDR, CDR2 SFDVKD. CDR3 length: 16 amino acids. In the original workflow: Estimated nucleated cell counts came from reference gene primer amplification. Using immunoSEQ multiplex PCR, the repertoire was profiled, and TCRdb retains in-frame clones only, with some absent. That table supplies the V and J calls and clone size; D and trimming were determined from the DNA. This repertoire shows about 300,000 clones, nearly 90% found once; its top ten account for approximately 4%.

The chain joins TRBV24-1 to TRBJ2-3; TRBD2 might be the D (8 bases). Material: PBMCs or T cells enriched from blood (not recorded which). The TCR sequence derives from a woman between 18 and 29 years old with acute COVID-19. CDR3 DNA: TGTGCCACCAGCGCCATCGGGAGGGGGCATGCAGATACGCAGTATTTT. Translating gives CATSAIGRGHADTQYF.